This TCR beta chain was sequenced for a study of human T cells and chemical hapten exposure. On this clonotype: Its antigen is unknown.

Indicated time point: patch test 3, about 24 weeks after DPC sensitization. Treatment specified: therapeutic diphenylcyclopropenone sensitization with weekly scalp DPC. Study findings and constraints: The study found that DPC sensitization did not change TCRs above 1 in 1000 frequency.

In germline, CDR1 is MNHEY, CDR2 SVGAGI. The CDR3 contains 13 residues. The V end was cut by 2 bases, the J end by 4 bases, with 8 bases between. One entry per CDR3 protein, called by TCRdb with MiXCR from the RACE reads. The sample shows over 100,000 distinct CDR3 sequences, 10% to 12% of them seen only once. The origin of this receptor is a woman between 45 and 60 years old with alopecia areata. Some clones in this sample may be carry-over from other donors' samples. Sequencing was performed on whole blood, taken in connection with sensitization to the hapten diphenylcyclopropenone (DPC). The chain combines TRBV6-5 with TRBJ1-1, with a possible D match to TRBD1 (5 bases). CDR3 coding DNA: TGTGCCAGCAGTTACGCCGGGGGCACTGAAGCTTTCTTT. Its protein is CASSYAGGTEAFF.